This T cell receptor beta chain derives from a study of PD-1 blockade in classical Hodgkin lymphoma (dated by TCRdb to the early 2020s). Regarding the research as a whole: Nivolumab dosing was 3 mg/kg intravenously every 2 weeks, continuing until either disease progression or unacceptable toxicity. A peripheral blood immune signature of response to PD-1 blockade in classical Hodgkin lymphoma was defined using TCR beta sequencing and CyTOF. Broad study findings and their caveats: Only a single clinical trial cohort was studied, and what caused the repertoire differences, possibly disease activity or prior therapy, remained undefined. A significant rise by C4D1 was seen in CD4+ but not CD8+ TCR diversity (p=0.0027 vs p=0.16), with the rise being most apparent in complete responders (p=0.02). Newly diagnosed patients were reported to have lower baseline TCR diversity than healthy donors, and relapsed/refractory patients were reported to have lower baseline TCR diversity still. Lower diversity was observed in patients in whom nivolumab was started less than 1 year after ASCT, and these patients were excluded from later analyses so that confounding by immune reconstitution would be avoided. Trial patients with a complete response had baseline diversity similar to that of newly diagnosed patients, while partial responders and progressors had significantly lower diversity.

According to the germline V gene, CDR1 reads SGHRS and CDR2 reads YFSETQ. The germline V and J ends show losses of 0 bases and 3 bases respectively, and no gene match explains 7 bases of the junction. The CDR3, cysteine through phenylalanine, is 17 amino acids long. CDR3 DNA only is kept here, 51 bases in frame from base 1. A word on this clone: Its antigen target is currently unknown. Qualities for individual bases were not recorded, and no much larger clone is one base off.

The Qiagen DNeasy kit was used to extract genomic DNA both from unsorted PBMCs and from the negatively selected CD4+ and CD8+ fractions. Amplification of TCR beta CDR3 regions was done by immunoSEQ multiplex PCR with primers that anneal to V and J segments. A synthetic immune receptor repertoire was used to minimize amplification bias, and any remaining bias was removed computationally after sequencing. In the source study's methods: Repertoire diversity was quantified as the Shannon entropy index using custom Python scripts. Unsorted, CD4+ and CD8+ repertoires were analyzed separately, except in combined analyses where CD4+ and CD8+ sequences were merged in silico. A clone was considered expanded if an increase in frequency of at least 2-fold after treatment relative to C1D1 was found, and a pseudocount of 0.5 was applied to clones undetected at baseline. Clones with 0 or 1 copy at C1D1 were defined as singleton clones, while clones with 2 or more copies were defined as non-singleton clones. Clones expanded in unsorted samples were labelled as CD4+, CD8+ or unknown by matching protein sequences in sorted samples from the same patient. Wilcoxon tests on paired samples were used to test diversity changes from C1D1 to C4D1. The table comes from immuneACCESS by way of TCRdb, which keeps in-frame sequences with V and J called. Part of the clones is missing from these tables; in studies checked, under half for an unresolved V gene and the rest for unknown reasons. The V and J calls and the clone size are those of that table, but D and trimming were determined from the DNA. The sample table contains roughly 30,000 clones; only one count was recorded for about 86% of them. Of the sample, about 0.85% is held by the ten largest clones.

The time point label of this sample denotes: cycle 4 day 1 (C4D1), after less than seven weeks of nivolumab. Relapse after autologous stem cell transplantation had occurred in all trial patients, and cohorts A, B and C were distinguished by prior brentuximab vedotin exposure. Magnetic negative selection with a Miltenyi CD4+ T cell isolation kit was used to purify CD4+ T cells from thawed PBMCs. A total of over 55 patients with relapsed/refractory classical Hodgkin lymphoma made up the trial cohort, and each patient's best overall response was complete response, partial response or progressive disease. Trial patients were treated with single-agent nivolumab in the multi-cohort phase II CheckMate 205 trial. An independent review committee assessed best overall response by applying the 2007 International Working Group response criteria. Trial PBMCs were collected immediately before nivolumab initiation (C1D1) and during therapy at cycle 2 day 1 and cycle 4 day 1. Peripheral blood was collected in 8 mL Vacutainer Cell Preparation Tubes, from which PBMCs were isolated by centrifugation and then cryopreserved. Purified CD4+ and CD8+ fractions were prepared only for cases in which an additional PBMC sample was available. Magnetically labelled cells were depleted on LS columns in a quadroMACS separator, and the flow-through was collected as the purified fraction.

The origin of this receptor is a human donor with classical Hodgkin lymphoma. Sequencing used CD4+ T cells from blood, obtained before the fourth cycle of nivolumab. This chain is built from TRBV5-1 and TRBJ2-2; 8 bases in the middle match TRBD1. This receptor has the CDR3 CASSLVPGGADTGELFF. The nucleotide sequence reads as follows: TGCGCCAGCAGCTTGGTACCAGGGGGCGCGGACACCGGGGAGCTGTTTTTT.